The clone carrying this T cell receptor beta chain appeared a few times. Antigen: not known. The sample belongs to a study of T-cell memory formation after mild COVID-19. Study findings and constraints: There were some responding clones in pre-infection memory, which suggested that cross-reactive memory had joined.

TCR alpha and TCR beta cDNA libraries with sample barcodes and UMIs came from 5'RACE using constant-segment primers. One entry per CDR3 protein results from TCRdb running MiXCR on the 5' RACE reads. The repertoire holds almost 350,000 distinct CDR3 sequences, with more than 20% as singletons. The CDR3 is 13 residues long. The germline CDR1 and CDR2 sequences are MNHEY and SVGAGI. Trimming stripped 6 bases from V and 5 bases from J, with 13 bases between. Sequencing was performed on PBMCs or a T cell subset sorted from them (not recorded which). The sequence was obtained from a man aged 18 to 29 who had mild COVID-19 (a few samples of this study predate the infection). Cell type and time point are not known. V gene TRBV6-5 combines with J gene TRBJ2-5, with TRBD2 as a possible D gene (5 bases). The CDR3 here is CASSRRAVETQYF. CDR3 bases: TGTGCCAGCAGCAGGCGGGCTGTGGAGACCCAGTACTTC.